A few counts support the clone carrying this T cell receptor (beta chain). This entry comes from a study of brain metastases from non-small cell lung cancer. The V gene's germline CDR1 is MDHEN and CDR2 SYDVKM. This CDR3 spans 12 amino acids. V gave up 7 bases and J gave up 5 bases, with 11 bases separating them. The repertoire was sequenced with immunoSEQ multiplex PCR; TCRdb's copy has only in-frame clones and lacks some. The table shows a few thousand clones, with 75% to 85% occurring only once. This sequence originates from a donor at least 40 years old with non-small cell lung cancer. The rearrangement joins TRBV28 to TRBJ1-1; D is unclear. Sequencing input: tumor-adjacent normal tissue. The CDR3 DNA follows: TGTGCCAGCACCATAGACCGTACTGAAGCTTTCTTT. It translates to CASTIDRTEAFF. Drawing the rest from reference TRBV28 and TRBJ1-1, the complete variable domain is DVKVTQSSRYLVKRTGEKVFLECVQDMDHENMFWYRQDPGLGLRLIYFSYDVKMKEKGDIPEGYSVSREKKERFSLILESASTNQTSMYLCASTIDRTEAFFGQGTRLTVV.